This is a list of T cell receptor beta chains from one sample in a study of cytomegalovirus exposure and HLA in healthy donors. Some clones are missing from TCRdb's copy, which holds only in-frame ones; the method was immunoSEQ multiplex PCR. The profile covers 150,000 to 200,000 clones, with around four fifths appearing a single time and approximately 7% taken by the ten largest. The source material was PBMCs. The receptors stem from a man aged 18-30 years in good health and CMV-seropositive. CDR3s include the opening cysteine and the closing phenylalanine or tryptophan. The D gene is left open where the match is weak. Clone size, where shown, is once, few, many, or a class for clones that have expanded.

TRBD2,.,TRBJ2-1,TRBV5-1,TGCGCCAGCAGCCGATGGTCGGTTAGCGGGGAGAACAATGAGCAGTTCTTC,CASSRWSVSGENNEQFF
TRBD1,few,TRBJ1-1,TRBV6-5,TGTGCCAGCAACGGACAGGATTCGGTTGAAGCTTTCTTT,CASNGQDSVEAFF
.,.,TRBJ2-1,TRBV7-2,TGTGCCAGCAGCTTAGCGACACTAGTTTACGATGAGCAGTTCTTC,CASSLATLVYDEQFF
.,.,TRBJ1-2,TRBV7-8,TGTGCCAGCAGCCCTCGGCGCTTGAGAACGGGGGGCTACACCTTC,CASSPRRLRTGGYTF
.,.,TRBJ1-2,TRBV18,TGTGCCAGCTCACCAGCCCGGAACTATGGCTACACCTTC,CASSPARNYGYTF
TRBD2,.,TRBJ2-4,TRBV27,TGTGCCAGCAGTTTAGTTAGCGGGAGGTCCAAAAACATTCAGTACTTC,CASSLVSGRSKNIQYF
.,.,TRBJ2-5,TRBV28,TGTGCCAGCAGTTTATTCGGGTTAGGTGAGACCCAGTACTTC,CASSLFGLGETQYF
TRBD2,once,TRBJ2-3,TRBV19,TGTGCCAGTACCTCGGGACTAGCGGGAGTTATAGATACGCAGTATTTT,CASTSGLAGVIDTQYF
.,.,TRBJ2-7,TRBV6-5,TGTGCCAGCAGTTACTTGGGGGGCGAGCAGTACTTC,CASSYLGGEQYF
.,.,TRBJ2-7,TRBV28,TGTGCCAGCAGCCAAACGTCGACAGGACGGTGGGCCTACGAGCAGTACTTC,CASSQTSTGRWAYEQYF
.,.,TRBJ2-7,TRBV1,TGCACCAGCAGCCAACCCCCGGCTAGCGGGAGGAAACCCGTATCCTACGAGCAGTACTTC,CTSSQPPASGRKPVSYEQYF
.,.,TRBJ2-7,TRBV30,TGTGCCTGGAGTGTTTATCCGCCTAAGAACGAGCAGTACTTC,CAWSVYPPKNEQYF
.,.,TRBJ1-2,TRBV30,TGTGCCTGGAGAGAACCCGGACAAATCTATGGCTACACCTTC,CAWREPGQIYGYTF
.,.,TRBJ2-3,TRBV13,TGTGCCAGCAGCTTAGGGGCCAGCGCCACAGATACGCAGTATTTT,CASSLGASATDTQYF
.,.,TRBJ1-5,TRBV7-8,TGTGCCAGCAGTTTAAAACAGAACAATCAGCCCCAGCATTTT,CASSLKQNNQPQHF
TRBD1,.,TRBJ1-2,TRBV4-2,TGTGCCAGCAGCCAAAGGGGGCTTAACTATGGCTACACCTTC,CASSQRGLNYGYTF
.,once,TRBJ2-6,TRBV30,TGTGCCCAGAGCCCGGGGGGCGGTGGGGCCAACGTCCTGACTTTC,CAQSPGGGGANVLTF
TRBD1,.,TRBJ1-2,TRBV18,TGTGCCAGCTCCCCCGACAGGGAGTATGGCTACACCTTC,CASSPDREYGYTF
TRBD1,.,TRBJ1-4,TRBV2,TGTGCCAGCAGCGGGACAGGGTCAACTAATGAAAAACTGTTTTTT,CASSGTGSTNEKLFF
TRBD2,.,TRBJ2-1,TRBV7-9,TGTGCCAGCAGTCAGGGGGCACTAGCGGGAGGATTCAATGAGCAGTTCTTC,CASSQGALAGGFNEQFF
.,few,TRBJ2-7,TRBV6-6,TGTGCCAGCAGTTACACCGGACAGCGGCCCGAGCAGTACTTC,CASSYTGQRPEQYF
.,once,TRBJ2-5,TRBV28,TGTGCCAGCAGCTGGGTCTGGCAGGGTGATCAAGAGACCCAGTACTTC,CASSWVWQGDQETQYF